This T cell receptor (beta chain) is drawn from a study of shared clonotypes between healthy human individuals. Splitting of each subset's genomic DNA was done evenly across several immunoSEQ plates. Assay: immunoSEQ multiplex PCR; the TCRdb copy retains only in-frame clones and omits some. The table has roughly 1,600,000 clones, approximately 98.5% seen once. Germline CDR1 is SGHVS and CDR2 is FQNEAQ. The V segment lost 9 bases and the J segment 5 bases; nucleotides outside the gene matches: 9. The CDR3 is 14 residues long. The TCR comes from a man under 40 in good health. Sequencing was done on a sample of naive CD4+ T cells sorted from blood. The subset: CD45RA+ positively selected. The rearrangement uses TRBV7-8 and TRBJ2-2; the match to TRBD2 covers 7 bases. CDR3 sequence (DNA): TGTGCCAGTCGGGAGGCTCGGAGGACCGGGGAGCTGTTTTTT. It codes for CASREARRTGELFF.